This T cell receptor (beta chain) emerged from a study of cytomegalovirus exposure and HLA in healthy donors. Whole-study results and caveats: Most TCR sequences were uncommon, yet certain public TCRs appeared in many donors.

V dropped 1 base and J dropped 7; count of bases not matched to a gene: 10. This CDR3 spans 16 amino acids. The germline CDR1 and CDR2 sequences are MGHRA and YSYEKL. Only one count was recorded for this clone. The antigen is unknown. Data came from immunoSEQ multiplex PCR; TCRdb stores just in-frame clones and leaves some out. Among approximately 76,000 clones listed, roughly 94% were seen once. The receptor was derived from a woman under 30 in good health and CMV-seronegative. The source material was PBMCs. The chain uses TRBV4-1 and TRBJ2-1; 7 nucleotides align to TRBD2. CDR3 sequence reads: CASSQVDAGGGNEQFF. Here the CDR3 DNA reads TGCGCCAGCAGCCAAGTCGATGCCGGGGGAGGGAATGAGCAGTTCTTC.